The rows below give T cell receptor beta chains drawn from one sample of a study of T cell responses to AZD1222 COVID-19 vaccine. The repertoire was sequenced with immunoSEQ multiplex PCR; TCRdb's copy has only in-frame clones and lacks some. Counted here are over 100,000 clones, about 90% occurring once; the ten biggest clones make up around 8.7%. This sample comprised peripheral blood, obtained on day 0 of AZD1222 vaccination. The receptors shown here come from an adult in good health. CDR3s include the opening cysteine and the closing phenylalanine or tryptophan. D genes are given only for firm matches. For some rows the clone size is stated as once, few or many, or as a class when expanded; others skip it.

clone size	V gene	D gene	J gene	CDR3 DNA	CDR3 protein
NA	TRBV30	TRBD1	TRBJ2-7	TGTGCCTGGAGTGTAAGGGGGCACTCATACTTC	CAWSVRGHSYF
NA	TRBV27	NA	TRBJ1-4	TGTGCCAGTTGTCTTCTTTTGGGTGAAAAACTGTTTTTT	CASCLLLGEKLFF
NA	TRBV29-1	TRBD1	TRBJ1-2	TGCAGCGTTGAAGAGGTTGCAGGGGGCGGCTACACCTTC	CSVEEVAGGGYTF
NA	TRBV3-1/TRBV3-2	TRBD2	TRBJ2-5	TGTGCCAGTGGTCCGGAGCGGGGGGTCCGGGAGACCCAGTACTTC	CASGPERGVRETQYF
NA	TRBV19	NA	TRBJ2-6	TGTGCCAGTAGGCCGTCCTCTGGGGCCAACGTCCTGACTTTC	CASRPSSGANVLTF
NA	TRBV19	NA	TRBJ1-1	TGTGCCAGTAGTATCGATCATCCAGACTTGAACACTGAAGCTTTCTTT	CASSIDHPDLNTEAFF
NA	TRBV7-6	TRBD2	TRBJ2-1	TGTGCCAGCAGCTCCACCCTAGCGGGGGTTTACAATGAGCAGTTCTTC	CASSSTLAGVYNEQFF
NA	TRBV29-1	NA	TRBJ2-5	TGCAGCGTTGCGGGCAGGGTTTCCGAGACCCAGTACTTC	CSVAGRVSETQYF
NA	TRBV18	NA	TRBJ1-6	TGTGCCAGCTCCGTACAGGAGAATAATTCACCCCTCCACTTT	CASSVQENNSPLHF
NA	TRBV6-5	NA	TRBJ1-2	TGTGCCAGCACCGGGGGGCCTTATGGCTACACCTTC	CASTGGPYGYTF
NA	TRBV9	TRBD2	TRBJ2-3	TGTGCCAGCAGCGGGGGACTAGCGGGGGGAAATACGCAGTATTTT	CASSGGLAGGNTQYF
NA	TRBV28	NA	TRBJ1-1	TGTGCCAGCAGTCCACCGTGGAACACTGAAGCTTTCTTT	CASSPPWNTEAFF
NA	TRBV21-1	NA	TRBJ2-3	TGTGCCAGCAGCAAATGGGCGGCGGACCCATGTACAGATACGCAGTATTTT	CASSKWAADPCTDTQYF
NA	TRBV18	NA	TRBJ2-2	TGTGCCAGCTCACCAGTGAACACCGGGGAGCTGTTTTTT	CASSPVNTGELFF
NA	TRBV12-3/TRBV12-4	NA	TRBJ1-1	TGTGCCAGCAGTTTAGGCACTGAAGCTTTCTTT	CASSLGTEAFF
NA	TRBV18	NA	TRBJ1-5	TGTGCCAGCTCACCTAGTTCGTTACAGGTCGTTTTCGCACACAATCAGCCCCAGCATTTT	CASSPSSLQVVFAHNQPQHF
few	TRBV7-2	TRBD1	TRBJ2-7	TGTGCCAGCAGCCCCCGGGACAGGGGTTACGAGCAGTACTTC	CASSPRDRGYEQYF
NA	TRBV4-1	TRBD1	TRBJ2-5	TGCGCCAGCAGCCCGCGGGACAGGGAGGGATCGGAGACCCAGTACTTC	CASSPRDREGSETQYF
NA	TRBV28	NA	TRBJ1-6	TGTGCCAGCAGTTTGTCAACAACCAAAGGGCATAATTCACCCCTCCACTTT	CASSLSTTKGHNSPLHF
NA	TRBV5-1	TRBD2	TRBJ2-1	TGCGCCAGCAGCTCCACTAGCGGGAGCTTGGGGAATGAGCAGTTCTTC	CASSSTSGSLGNEQFF
NA	TRBV3-1/TRBV3-2	NA	TRBJ1-5	TGTGCCAGCAGCCCGGCGAAGGGGTATCAGCCCCAGCATTTT	CASSPAKGYQPQHF
few	TRBV9	TRBD1	TRBJ1-2	TGTGCCAGCAGCGTGACGGGACAGGGGAGCTATGGCTACACCTTC	CASSVTGQGSYGYTF
NA	TRBV7-2	TRBD1	TRBJ2-4	TGTGCCAGCAGCTTAGAATTACAGGGGGCCGGGAACATTCAGTACTTC	CASSLELQGAGNIQYF
NA	TRBV6-5	TRBD2	TRBJ2-7	TGTGCCAGCCGACTAGCGGGGGGGAGCCTCTCCGAGCAGTACTTC	CASRLAGGSLSEQYF
NA	TRBV5-8	TRBD2	TRBJ2-3	TGTGCCAGCAGCCGAGGCGGGACTAGCGGCAGCACAGATACGCAGTATTTT	CASSRGGTSGSTDTQYF
NA	TRBV29-1	NA	TRBJ1-2	TGCAGCGTTCTGGTACAGGGCTTAAGCGACTATGGCTACACCTTC	CSVLVQGLSDYGYTF
NA	TRBV7-9	NA	TRBJ1-2	TGTGCCAGCAGCCGAGGGGACATAAACTATGGCTACACCTTC	CASSRGDINYGYTF
once	TRBV28	TRBD1	TRBJ2-7	TGTGCCAGCACCCGGGACAGGCCCCCCTACGAGCAGTACTTC	CASTRDRPPYEQYF
NA	TRBV6-2/TRBV6-3	TRBD1	TRBJ2-5	TGTGCCAGCAGTTACCTCGGACAGGGGCAAGAGACCCAGTACTTC	CASSYLGQGQETQYF
NA	TRBV5-1	NA	TRBJ2-7	TGCGCCAGCAGCTTGGTCCCAGTTTCAAGCTCCTACGAGCAGTACTTC	CASSLVPVSSSYEQYF
once	TRBV6-5	TRBD1	TRBJ2-7	TGTGCCAGCAGTTACTCGGGGACAGGGTCTTACGAGCAGTACTTC	CASSYSGTGSYEQYF
NA	TRBV29-1	TRBD1	TRBJ1-2	TGCAGCGCCGGGAACACAGGGGTCGATGGCTACACCTTC	CSAGNTGVDGYTF
once	TRBV15	NA	TRBJ1-2	TGTGCCACCGAGGAGGGATCTAGGTCCTATGGCTACACCTTC	CATEEGSRSYGYTF
NA	TRBV5-6	TRBD1	TRBJ1-2	TGTGCCAGCAGTTCGCCTTATACACAGGGGGGAGTGGATGGCTACACCTTC	CASSSPYTQGGVDGYTF
few	TRBV28	TRBD1	TRBJ1-1	TGTGCCAGCAGCCTAGACAGACAGGGGGCGGGGGACACTGAAGCTTTCTTT	CASSLDRQGAGDTEAFF
NA	TRBV4-3	NA	TRBJ1-3	TGCGCCAGCAGCCAAGAAAGTCGCGGACCCACCTCTGGAAACACCATATATTTT	CASSQESRGPTSGNTIYF
NA	TRBV28	NA	TRBJ2-7	TGTGCCAGCACGGACCGAAACAACTACGAGCAGTACTTC	CASTDRNNYEQYF